A selection of T cell receptor beta chains follows, all from one sample in a study of shared clonotypes between healthy human individuals. Libraries were prepared by immunoSEQ multiplex PCR; TCRdb keeps only in-frame clonotypes and omits some of them. The sample records some 2,000,000 clones, about 95% being singletons. The specimen was naive CD8+ T cells sorted from blood. Receptors were obtained from a man younger than 35 in good health. Both conserved end residues are part of each CDR3. The D gene is left open where the match is weak. Clone size appears in some rows only: once, few, many, or a class for an expanded clone.

cdr3_nt: TGTGCCAGCAGTAGACTAGCGGTCTACAATGAGCAGTTCTTC; cdr3_aa: CASSRLAVYNEQFF; j_call: TRBJ2-1; v_call: TRBV27; clone_size: few; d_call: TRBD2; cdr3_length: 14
cdr3_nt: TGTGCCAGCAGTCCCAATCCTGTCGAGACCCAGTACTTC; cdr3_aa: CASSPNPVETQYF; j_call: TRBJ2-5; v_call: TRBV6-5; clone_size: .; d_call: .; cdr3_length: 13
cdr3_nt: TGTGCCAGCAGCTTGTTAAGCGACGAGCAGTACTTC; cdr3_aa: CASSLLSDEQYF; j_call: TRBJ2-7; v_call: TRBV7-9; clone_size: once; d_call: .; cdr3_length: 12
cdr3_nt: TGTGCCAGCAGCTTAGATCAGGGGACAGCCGAGCAGTACTTC; cdr3_aa: CASSLDQGTAEQYF; j_call: TRBJ2-7; v_call: TRBV7-6; clone_size: .; d_call: TRBD1; cdr3_length: 14
cdr3_nt: TGCAGTGCTAGCCGCTACGAGCAGTACTTC; cdr3_aa: CSASRYEQYF; j_call: TRBJ2-7; v_call: TRBV20-1; clone_size: few; d_call: .; cdr3_length: 10
cdr3_nt: TGTGCCAGCAGCTTAGGGACAGGGGTGAAAGAGCAGTACTTC; cdr3_aa: CASSLGTGVKEQYF; j_call: TRBJ2-7; v_call: TRBV11-2; clone_size: .; d_call: TRBD1; cdr3_length: 14
cdr3_nt: TGTGCCAGCAGCACTAGCGATTCTAGCACAGATACGCAGTATTTT; cdr3_aa: CASSTSDSSTDTQYF; j_call: TRBJ2-3; v_call: TRBV7-9; clone_size: .; d_call: TRBD2; cdr3_length: 15
cdr3_nt: TGTGCCAGCGGACAGGGGTTCGGTGGCTACACCTTC; cdr3_aa: CASGQGFGGYTF; j_call: TRBJ1-2; v_call: TRBV25-1; clone_size: .; d_call: TRBD1; cdr3_length: 12
cdr3_nt: TGCGCCAGCAGCCAAGATCCCCGACAGGGGGCGTTCTATGGCTACACCTTC; cdr3_aa: CASSQDPRQGAFYGYTF; j_call: TRBJ1-2; v_call: TRBV4-1; clone_size: .; d_call: TRBD1; cdr3_length: 17
cdr3_nt: TGTGCCAGCTCACCTACTATAGATACGCAGTATTTT; cdr3_aa: CASSPTIDTQYF; j_call: TRBJ2-3; v_call: TRBV18; clone_size: .; d_call: .; cdr3_length: 12
cdr3_nt: TGCGCCAGCAGCCAACCCCCCAACCGGGACAGCGGGGAGACCCAGTACTTC; cdr3_aa: CASSQPPNRDSGETQYF; j_call: TRBJ2-5; v_call: TRBV4-1; clone_size: once; d_call: .; cdr3_length: 17
cdr3_nt: TGTGCCAGCAGCGGGGCTAGCGGGGGGCACAATGAGCAGTTCTTC; cdr3_aa: CASSGASGGHNEQFF; j_call: TRBJ2-1; v_call: TRBV11-1; clone_size: .; d_call: TRBD2; cdr3_length: 15
cdr3_nt: TGTGCCAGCAGTGAAGGACATCTGAACACCGGGGAGCTGTTTTTT; cdr3_aa: CASSEGHLNTGELFF; j_call: TRBJ2-2; v_call: TRBV2; clone_size: .; d_call: .; cdr3_length: 15
cdr3_nt: TGTGCCAGCAGTTCTGACGGCTCGTACCAAGAGACCCAGTACTTC; cdr3_aa: CASSSDGSYQETQYF; j_call: TRBJ2-5; v_call: TRBV27; clone_size: once; d_call: .; cdr3_length: 15
cdr3_nt: TGCGCCAGCAGCCTCAAGGTTATGGCGAACACTGAAGCTTTCTTT; cdr3_aa: CASSLKVMANTEAFF; j_call: TRBJ1-1; v_call: TRBV4-1; clone_size: .; d_call: .; cdr3_length: 15
cdr3_nt: TGTGCCAGCAGCTTAGACCCGGGGCAGGGGGCGTTCGGGGAGCTGTTTTTT; cdr3_aa: CASSLDPGQGAFGELFF; j_call: TRBJ2-2; v_call: TRBV7-6; clone_size: .; d_call: TRBD1; cdr3_length: 17
cdr3_nt: TGTGCCAGCAGTGAGGGGAGGACGGACATGAACACTGAAGCTTTCTTT; cdr3_aa: CASSEGRTDMNTEAFF; j_call: TRBJ1-1; v_call: TRBV2; clone_size: .; d_call: .; cdr3_length: 16
cdr3_nt: TGCGCCAGCAGCCCCGGGGGAGGGGCAAGCACAGATACGCAGTATTTT; cdr3_aa: CASSPGGGASTDTQYF; j_call: TRBJ2-3; v_call: TRBV4-1; clone_size: .; d_call: TRBD2; cdr3_length: 16
cdr3_nt: TGTGCCTGGATGACAGCATATAATTCACCCCTCCACTTT; cdr3_aa: CAWMTAYNSPLHF; j_call: TRBJ1-6; v_call: TRBV30; clone_size: .; d_call: .; cdr3_length: 13
cdr3_nt: TGTGCCAGCAGCCTGGAAGTAGGACAGGGCTATCAGCCCCAGCATTTT; cdr3_aa: CASSLEVGQGYQPQHF; j_call: TRBJ1-5; v_call: TRBV7-8; clone_size: .; d_call: TRBD1; cdr3_length: 16
cdr3_nt: TGTGCCAGCAGCCACAGGGTCTCTATCTACGAGCAGTACTTC; cdr3_aa: CASSHRVSIYEQYF; j_call: TRBJ2-7; v_call: TRBV7-8; clone_size: .; d_call: .; cdr3_length: 14